The 27 T cell receptor beta chains below were found in one sample sequenced in a study of blood T cell repertoires in COVID-19. Sequencing was performed with immunoSEQ multiplex PCR; in TCRdb, only in-frame clones are kept and a portion is missing. The table lists roughly 200,000 clones, about 80% of them singletons. Sequencing input: peripheral blood. The receptor source for this set is a man aged 50-59 years with active or convalescent COVID-19.

V is TRBV7-8 and J is TRBJ1-1; tentative D call: TRBD1 (5 bases). Germline V gene lookup returns CDR1 SGHVS and CDR2 FQNEAQ. This CDR3 spans 14 amino acids. The ends were cut back, 0 bases at V and 4 bases at J, with 9 bases in the middle. The CDR3 reads CASSLAGLLTEAFF. CDR3 bases: TGTGCCAGCAGCTTAGCGGGGCTCCTCACTGAAGCTTTCTTT.

The gene calls are TRBV5-1 and TRBJ2-5; no reliable D call. There are 14 residues in the CDR3. From germline, CDR1 is SGHRS and CDR2 YFSETQ. Trimming cost V 1 base and J 2 bases, with 9 bases left between them. The CDR3 DNA follows: TGCGCCAGCAGCTTGATGAGAGCACAAGAGACCCAGTACTTC. Its protein product is CASSLMRAQETQYF.

V and J are TRBV9 and TRBJ2-1, with D possibly being TRBD2 (5 bases). Looked up from germline, CDR1 is SGDLS and CDR2 is YYNGEE. The CDR3 sequence is 15 residues long. V gave up 0 bases and J gave up 0 bases, with 7 bases separating them. CDR3 residues: CASSVVGSSYNEQFF. CDR3 sequence (DNA): TGTGCCAGCAGCGTAGTGGGGAGCTCCTACAATGAGCAGTTCTTC. The full variable domain, rest sourced from reference TRBV9 and TRBJ2-1, is DSGVTQTPKHLITATGQRVTLRCSPRSGDLSVYWYQQSLDQGLQFLIQYYNGEERAKGNILERFSAQQFPDLHSELNLSSLELGDSALYFCASSVVGSSYNEQFFGPGTRLTVL.

This clone appeared a few times. The chain uses TRBV3-1 (or the pseudogene TRBV3-2) and TRBJ1-4; possible D gene TRBD1, 6 bases. The CDR3 covers 14 residues. Germline V gene sequence: CDR1 LGHDT, CDR2 YNNKEL (reference sequence). The V and J ends lost 3 bases and 7 bases respectively, with 12 bases between them. CDR3 in amino acids: CASSHGGAGEKLFF. The CDR3, as DNA: TGTGCCAGCAGCCACGGGGGGGCGGGTGAAAAACTGTTTTTT.

The chain combines TRBV5-1 with TRBJ2-2; D call uncertain. This CDR3 is built from 13 residues. V shed 0 bases and J shed 7 bases, with 7 bases lying between them. Germline CDR1 reads SGHRS; CDR2 reads YFSETQ. The CDR3 bases are TGCGCCAGCAGCTTGGGCGTTTTCGGGGAGCTGTTTTTT. It encodes CASSLGVFGELFF.

This chain uses TRBV24-1 with TRBJ2-1, with 15 nucleotides matching TRBD2. Germline V gene lookup returns CDR1 KGHDR and CDR2 SFDVKD. The trim removed 1 base at V and 10 bases at J, leaving 7 bases unmatched. The length of the CDR3 is 17 residues. The CDR3 region has the DNA TGTGCCACCAGTGATTTTCGGACTAGCGGGGGGGCCGAGGAGCAGTTCTTC. Translation gives CATSDFRTSGGAEEQFF.

A single count supports this clone. The chain combines TRBV4-3 with TRBJ2-5; 12 bases match TRBD2. Germline assignment: CDR1 LGHNA and CDR2 YSLEER. V was pared by 1 base and J by 4 bases, with 4 bases of the junction left unmatched. There are 16 residues in the CDR3. CDR3 amino acids: CASSQALAGGGETQYF. The CDR3 DNA follows: TGCGCCAGCAGCCAAGCACTAGCGGGGGGAGGAGAGACCCAGTACTTC.

The CDR3 protein is CASSISTSGRLYEQFF. CDR3 DNA sequence: TGTGCCAGTAGTATTTCTACTAGCGGGCGCCTTTATGAGCAGTTCTTC. V is TRBV19 and J is TRBJ2-1; TRBD2 matches 9 bases. There are 16 residues in the CDR3. The junction had 11 bases not matched to a gene; V was cut back by 3 bases and J by 8 bases. Germline V CDR1 and CDR2: LNHDA, SQIVND (reference sequence).

This clone was recorded once. Its ends do not fully match the called genes, so a read error is possible. The chain couples TRBV7-9 to TRBJ1-2; 12 bases align to TRBD1. The CDR3 is 12 residues long. Germline CDR1 SEHNR, CDR2 FQNEAQ (reference sequence). This chain's CDR3 is CASSLRGQGAAF. CDR3 bases: TGTGCCAGCAGCTTAAGGGGACAGGGGGCGGCCTTC. Full variable domain (outside the CDR3, taken from reference TRBV7-9 and TRBJ1-2): DTGVSQNPRHKITKRGQNVTFRCDPISEHNRLYWYRQTLGQGPEFLTYFQNEAQLEKSRLLSDRFSAERPKGSFSTLEIQRTEQGDSAMYLCASSLRGQGAAFGSGTRLTVV.

Here the CDR3 DNA reads TGTGCCAGTAGTATTCCGGATTCACCCCTCCACTTT. This translates into CASSIPDSPLHF. The rearrangement links TRBV19 to TRBJ1-6; no clear D gene. Germline V CDR1 and CDR2: LNHDA, SQIVND (reference sequence). Trimming pared 3 bases from V and 8 bases from J, leaving 5 bases between. This CDR3 is 12 amino acids long.

This clone has just a few counts. This sequence joins TRBV6-5 and TRBJ2-7; no reliable D call. There are 13 residues in the CDR3. Trimming cost V 6 bases and J 1 base, with 10 bases left between them. Germline V gene data show CDR1 as MNHEY and CDR2 as SVGAGI. The CDR3 sequence is CASSLEISYEQYF. In nucleotides, the CDR3 is TGTGCCAGCAGCCTGGAGATATCCTACGAGCAGTACTTC.

The genes are TRBV7-8 and TRBJ1-2; D is possibly TRBD1 (6 bases). The CDR3 runs to 15 residues. Germline assignment: CDR1 SGHVS and CDR2 FQNEAQ. Trimming left V 5 bases short and J 1 base short, with 14 bases between. The DNA of the CDR3 is TGTGCCAGCAGCCTCGTCCCGGGACATAACTATGGCTACACCTTC. Amino acids: CASSLVPGHNYGYTF.

The chain combines TRBV6-2 or TRBV6-3 with TRBJ1-4, with TRBD1 identical over 8 bases. V shed 5 bases and J 10 bases; nucleotides not matched to a gene: 12. The CDR3 loop spans 15 amino acids. CDR1 and CDR2 (germline): MNHEY, SVGEGT. CDR3 residues: CASSVPQDRVAKLFF. The CDR3 DNA reads as TGTGCCAGCAGTGTTCCTCAGGACAGGGTCGCAAAACTGTTTTTT.

This clone was picked up one time. The CDR3 loop is CASSSNSYEQYF. Here the CDR3 DNA reads TGTGCCAGCAGTTCCAATTCCTACGAGCAGTACTTC. The J gene is TRBJ2-7, the V gene TRBV11-3; no firm D call. Trimming removed 6 bases from V and 1 base from J, with 7 bases in between. The CDR3 is 12 residues long. Germline V CDR1 and CDR2: SGHNT, YENEEA. Using reference TRBV11-3 and TRBJ2-7 for the parts outside the CDR3, the full variable domain is EAGVVQSPRYKIIEKKQPVAFWCNPISGHNTLYWYLQNLGQGPELLIRYENEEAVDDSQLPKDRFSAERLKGVDSTLKIQPAELGDSAVYLCASSSNSYEQYFGPGTRLTVT.

The chain couples TRBV19 to TRBJ1-5, with TRBD1 identical over 7 bases. The J segment lost 2 bases and the V segment lost 3 bases, leaving 7 bases of the junction unmatched. This CDR3 is 16 amino acids long. CDR1 and CDR2 from the germline V gene are LNHDA and SQIVND (reference sequence). The CDR3: CASSIGQGGGNQPQHF. The CDR3 DNA reads as TGTGCCAGTAGTATCGGGCAGGGGGGCGGCAATCAGCCCCAGCATTTT.

This sequence joins TRBV7-6 and TRBJ2-1; 9 nucleotides line up with TRBD2. J gave up 9 bases and V 4 bases, and 13 bases lay outside the gene matches. The CDR3 length is 16 residues. In germline, CDR1 is SGHVS, CDR2 FNYEAQ. CDR3 bases: TGTGCCAGCAGCTCCCCCGGGACTAGCACCCCCCGTGAGCAGTTCTTC. Amino acid sequence: CASSSPGTSTPREQFF.

The J gene is TRBJ2-1, the V gene TRBV29-1, with TRBD1 identical over 8 bases. V lost 4 bases to trimming and J lost 5 bases; unmatched junction nucleotides: 4. The CDR3 is made up of 13 amino acids. Germline V gene data show CDR1 as SQVTM and CDR2 as ANQGSEA. The DNA of the CDR3 is TGCAGCGTTGCGACAGGGGTCCACAATGAGCAGTTCTTC. Its translation is CSVATGVHNEQFF.

As DNA, the CDR3 is TGCAGCGTAGTGTCTAGCGGGGGGGCATATGAGCAGTTCTTC. Translating gives CSVVSSGGAYEQFF. The rearrangement joins TRBV29-1 to TRBJ2-1, with TRBD2 matching 12 bases. The CDR3 totals 14 residues. Germline V gives CDR1 SQVTM, CDR2 ANQGSEA. The J segment lost 8 bases and the V segment lost 6 bases, leaving 8 bases of the junction unmatched.

A few counts support this clone. V is TRBV6-5 and J is TRBJ1-4, with a possible D match to TRBD1 (6 bases). Germline values: CDR1 MNHEY, CDR2 SVGAGI. The CDR3 has 15 amino acids. V was clipped by 4 bases and J by 2 bases, with 11 bases between them. The CDR3 coding sequence is TGTGCCAGCAGTTCCCAGGGGCAGACTAATGAAAAACTGTTTTTT. Translation gives CASSSQGQTNEKLFF.

This sequence joins TRBV7-8 and TRBJ2-2, with 8 bases identical to TRBD2. This CDR3 contains 15 residues. Looked up from germline, CDR1 is SGHVS and CDR2 is FQNEAQ. J was trimmed by 2 bases and V by 7 bases; bases with no gene match: 6. The CDR3 sequence is CASNPRGGNTGELFF. The CDR3, as DNA: TGTGCCAGCAACCCTCGGGGGGGAAACACCGGGGAGCTGTTTTTT.

The V call is TRBV3-1 (or the pseudogene TRBV3-2), the J call TRBJ1-2, with D perhaps TRBD1 (6 bases). V lost 0 bases and J 4 bases, leaving 21 bases between the germline ends. The CDR3 is made up of 18 amino acids. Germline CDR1 and CDR2: LGHDT and YNNKEL (reference sequence). For the CDR3, the DNA is TGTGCCAGCAGCCAAGATGGAAACAGGGCCGTTTTCCTCTATGGCTACACCTTC. Its protein is CASSQDGNRAVFLYGYTF.

The V and J genes are TRBV5-1 and TRBJ2-2, with TRBD2 identical over 11 bases. CDR3 length: 16 amino acids. Per the germline V gene, CDR1 is SGHRS and CDR2 is YFSETQ. V lost 4 bases and J lost 4; bases outside the gene matches: 6. The CDR3 protein is CASSPGGLAGTGELFF. Here the CDR3 DNA reads TGCGCCAGCAGCCCAGGCGGACTAGCGGGCACCGGGGAGCTGTTTTTT.

CDR3 nucleotide sequence: TGTGCCAGCAGTCGGGAGGTAGGCACTGAAGCTTTCTTT. Protein sequence: CASSREVGTEAFF. The chain carries TRBV2 and TRBJ1-1; the D is unclear. Looked up from germline, CDR1 is SNHLY and CDR2 is FYNNEI. CDR3 length: 13 amino acids. Trimming shortened V by 5 bases and J by 4 bases, and 11 bases separated the two germline ends.

The CDR3 protein is CASSPPRGFTEAFF. In DNA form, the CDR3 reads TGTGCCAGCAGTCCCCCCAGGGGATTCACTGAAGCTTTCTTT. V is TRBV28 and J is TRBJ1-1; a possible D gene is TRBD1 (6 bases). CDR3 length equals 14 residues. CDR1 and CDR2 (germline): MDHEN, SYDVKM. V lost 5 bases and J lost 4, with 14 bases in between.

J is TRBJ2-1 and V is TRBV12-5; 8 bases match TRBD2. From germline, CDR1 is LGHNT and CDR2 FRNRAP. The CDR3 has 17 residues. J lost 0 bases, V lost 1 base, and 5 bases had no gene match. The CDR3 region is CASGLGGGSSSYNEQFF. The CDR3 bases are TGTGCTAGTGGTTTGGGCGGGGGGTCCAGCTCCTACAATGAGCAGTTCTTC.

The chain has TRBV19 and TRBJ2-3, with TRBD2 matching over 9 bases. The germline V gene encodes CDR1 LNHDA and CDR2 SQIVND (reference sequence). Trimming removed 6 bases from V and 5 bases from J; junction bases left unmatched: 9. The CDR3 spans 15 residues. CDR3 nucleotides: TGTGCCAGTAGGTTGGTTAGTAGCGGGGGAGATACGCAGTATTTT. Protein sequence: CASRLVSSGGDTQYF.

This clone has just a few counts. The V and J genes are TRBV19 and TRBJ1-6, with TRBD1 matching over 8 bases. The CDR3 length is 15 residues. Trimming removed 6 bases from V and 7 bases from J; junction bases left unmatched: 8. The germline gives CDR1 LNHDA, CDR2 SQIVND (reference sequence). CDR3 sequence: CASRQGQGINSPLHF. The CDR3 DNA is TGTGCCAGTAGGCAAGGACAGGGTATCAATTCACCCCTCCACTTT.